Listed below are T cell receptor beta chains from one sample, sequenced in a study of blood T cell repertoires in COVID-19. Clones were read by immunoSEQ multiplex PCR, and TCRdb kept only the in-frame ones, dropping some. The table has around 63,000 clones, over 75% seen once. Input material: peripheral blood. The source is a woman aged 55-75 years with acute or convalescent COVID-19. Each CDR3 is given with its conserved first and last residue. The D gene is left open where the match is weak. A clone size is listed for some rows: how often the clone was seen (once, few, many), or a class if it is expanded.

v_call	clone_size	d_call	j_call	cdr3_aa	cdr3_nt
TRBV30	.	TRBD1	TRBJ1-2	CAWSPRRGQGVRYGYTF	TGTGCCTGGAGTCCTCGAAGGGGACAGGGGGTTCGGTATGGCTACACCTTC
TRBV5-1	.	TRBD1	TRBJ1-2	CASSSLTGDYGYTF	TGCGCCAGCAGCTCTTTGACAGGGGACTATGGCTACACCTTC
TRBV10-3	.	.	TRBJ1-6	CAISEGEGGYSPLHF	TGTGCCATCAGTGAGGGTGAGGGGGGGTACTCACCCCTCCACTTT
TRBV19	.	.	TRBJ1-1	CASRSSTFTPEAFF	TGTGCCAGTAGGTCCTCGACTTTCACGCCTGAAGCTTTCTTT
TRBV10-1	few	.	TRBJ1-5	CASTRPGKPKSNQPQHF	TGCGCCAGCACCCGACCCGGGAAGCCTAAAAGCAATCAGCCCCAGCATTTT
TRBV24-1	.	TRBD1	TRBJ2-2	CATSDLRGTADTGELFF	TGTGCCACCAGTGATTTGCGTGGGACAGCCGACACCGGGGAGCTGTTTTTT
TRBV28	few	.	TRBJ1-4	CASSTTGNEKLFF	TGTGCCAGCAGTACTACGGGTAATGAAAAACTGTTTTTT
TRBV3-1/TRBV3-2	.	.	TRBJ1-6	CASRKGYGGNSPLHF	TGTGCCAGCAGGAAAGGGTACGGGGGGAATTCACCCCTCCACTTT
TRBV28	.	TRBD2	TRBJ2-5	CASSWAAGRDQETQYF	TGTGCCAGCAGTTGGGCGGCGGGGAGGGACCAAGAGACCCAGTACTTC
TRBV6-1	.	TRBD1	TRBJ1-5	CASSENRGSNQPQHF	TGTGCCAGCAGTGAAAACAGGGGGAGCAATCAGCCCCAGCATTTT
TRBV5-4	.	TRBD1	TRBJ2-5	CASGDRGRETQYF	TGTGCCAGCGGAGACAGGGGGCGAGAGACCCAGTACTTC
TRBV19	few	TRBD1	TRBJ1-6	CASSTRDRDSSPLHF	TGTGCCAGTAGTACCCGAGACAGGGACAGTTCACCCCTCCACTTT
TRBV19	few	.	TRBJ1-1	CASSATWNTEAFF	TGTGCCAGTAGTGCGACTTGGAACACTGAAGCTTTCTTT
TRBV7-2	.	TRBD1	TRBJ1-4	CASSRRTGATNEKLFF	TGTGCCAGCAGCCGCCGGACAGGGGCAACTAATGAAAAACTGTTTTTT
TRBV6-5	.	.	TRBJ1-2	CASRMTDSGYTF	TGTGCCAGCAGGATGACAGACTCCGGCTACACCTTC
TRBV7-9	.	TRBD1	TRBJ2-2	CASSRTGDTNTGELFF	TGTGCCAGCAGTCGGACAGGTGACACGAACACCGGGGAGCTGTTTTTT
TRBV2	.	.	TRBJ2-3	CASILGGRDTQYF	TGTGCCAGCATACTAGGGGGAAGAGATACGCAGTATTTT
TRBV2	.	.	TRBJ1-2	CASSDAQGGHYGYTF	TGTGCCAGCAGTGATGCCCAGGGTGGACACTATGGCTACACCTTC
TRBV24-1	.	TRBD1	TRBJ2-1	CATSDFGTGGFDEQFF	TGTGCCACCAGTGATTTCGGGACAGGGGGCTTCGATGAGCAGTTCTTC
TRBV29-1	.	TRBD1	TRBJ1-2	CSVLRQGNYGYTF	TGCAGCGTTCTGAGACAGGGGAACTATGGCTACACCTTC
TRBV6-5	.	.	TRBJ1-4	CASRGGGNEKLFF	TGTGCTTCGCGGGGGGGAGGTAATGAAAAACTGTTTTTT
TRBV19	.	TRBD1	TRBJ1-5	CATGQGGPNQPQHF	TGTGCCACGGGACAGGGGGGTCCAAATCAGCCCCAGCATTTT
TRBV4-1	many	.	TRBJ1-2	CASSQDRGGYGYTF	TGCGCCAGCAGCCAAGACAGGGGAGGGTATGGCTACACCTTC
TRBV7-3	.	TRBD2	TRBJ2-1	CASSSPGTSGNEQFF	TGTGCCAGCAGCTCCCCTGGGACTAGCGGCAATGAGCAGTTCTTC
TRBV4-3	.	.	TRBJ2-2	CASSQEAGLASRANTGELFF	TGCGCCAGCAGCCAAGAGGCCGGGCTAGCGTCACGAGCGAACACCGGGGAGCTGTTTTTT
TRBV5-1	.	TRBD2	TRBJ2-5	CASSLFGRQETQYF	TGCGCCAGCAGCTTGTTCGGGAGGCAAGAGACCCAGTACTTC
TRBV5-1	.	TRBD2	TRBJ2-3	CASSLGGGPDTQYF	TGCGCCAGCAGCTTGGGCGGGGGACCAGATACGCAGTATTTT
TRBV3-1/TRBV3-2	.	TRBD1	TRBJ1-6	CASSHLTGDFSPLHF	TGTGCCAGCAGCCACTTGACAGGGGATTTTTCACCCCTCCACTTT
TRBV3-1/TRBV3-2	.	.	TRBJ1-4	CASSGTLNEKLFF	TGTGCCAGCAGCGGGACACTAAATGAAAAACTGTTTTTT
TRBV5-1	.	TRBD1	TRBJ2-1	CASSLTGGSYNEQFF	TGCGCCAGCAGCCTGACAGGGGGAAGCTACAATGAGCAGTTCTTC
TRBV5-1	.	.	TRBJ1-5	CASSLTGSNQPQHF	TGCGCCAGCAGCCTTACAGGGAGCAATCAGCCCCAGCATTTT
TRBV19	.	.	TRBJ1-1	CASVLRGTEAFF	TGTGCCAGTGTGTTGCGGGGCACTGAAGCTTTCTTT
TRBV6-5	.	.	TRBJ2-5	CASRDSQQETQYF	TGTGCCAGCAGGGACAGCCAACAAGAGACCCAGTACTTC
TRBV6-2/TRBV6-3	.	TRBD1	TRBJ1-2	CASSPDRAYGYTF	TGTGCCAGCAGCCCGGACAGGGCGTATGGCTACACCTTC
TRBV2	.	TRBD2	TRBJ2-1	CASPPGLAPLGEQFF	TGTGCCAGTCCGCCGGGACTAGCCCCCCTCGGTGAGCAGTTCTTC
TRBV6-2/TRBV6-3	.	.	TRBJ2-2	CASSLSRQNTGELFF	TGTGCCAGCAGTTTGTCGCGTCAAAACACCGGGGAGCTGTTTTTT
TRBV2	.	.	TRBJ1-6	CASSNPGGTNSPLHF	TGTGCCAGCAGCAACCCCGGGGGTACTAATTCACCCCTCCACTTT
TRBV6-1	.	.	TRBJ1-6	CASSDRDSSPLHF	TGTGCCAGCAGTGACAGGGATTCCTCACCCCTCCACTTT
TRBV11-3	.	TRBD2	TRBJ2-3	CASSTGTSGTDTQYF	TGTGCCAGCAGCACCGGGACTAGCGGCACAGATACGCAGTATTTT
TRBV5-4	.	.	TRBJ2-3	CASSLVGRVGTDTQYF	TGTGCCAGCAGCTTGGTTGGGCGGGTGGGTACAGATACGCAGTATTTT
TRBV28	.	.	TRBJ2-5	CASSDTVQETQYF	TGTGCCAGCAGCGATACAGTCCAAGAGACCCAGTACTTC
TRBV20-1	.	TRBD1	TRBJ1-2	CSAGQVYGYTF	TGCAGTGCTGGACAGGTTTATGGCTACACCTTC
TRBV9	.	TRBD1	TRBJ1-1	CASSVEWWTGNTEAFF	TGTGCCAGCAGCGTAGAATGGTGGACAGGCAACACTGAAGCTTTCTTT
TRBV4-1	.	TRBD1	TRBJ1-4	CASSQGDRDSEKLFF	TGCGCCAGCAGCCAAGGAGACAGGGACTCTGAAAAACTGTTTTTT
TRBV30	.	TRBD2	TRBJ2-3	CALRTSGSTDTQYF	TGTGCCCTACGGACTAGCGGGAGCACAGATACGCAGTATTTT
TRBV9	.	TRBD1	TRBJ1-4	CASSASRTGGGGEKLFF	TGTGCCAGCAGCGCCTCAAGGACAGGGGGCGGTGGTGAAAAACTGTTTTTT